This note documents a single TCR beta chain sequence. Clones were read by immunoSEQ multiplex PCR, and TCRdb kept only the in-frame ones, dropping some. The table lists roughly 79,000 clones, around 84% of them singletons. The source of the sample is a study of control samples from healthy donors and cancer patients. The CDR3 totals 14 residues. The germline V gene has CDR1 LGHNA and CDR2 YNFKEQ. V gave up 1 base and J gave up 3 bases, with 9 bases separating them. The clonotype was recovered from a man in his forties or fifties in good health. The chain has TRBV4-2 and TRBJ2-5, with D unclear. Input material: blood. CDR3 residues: CASSQAGREETQYF. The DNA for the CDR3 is TGTGCCAGCAGCCAAGCGGGCAGAGAAGAGACCCAGTACTTC.